This TCR beta chain stems from a study of T cells after yellow fever vaccination. Study results and limitations: FACS-sorted repertoires might harbor abundant contaminating clonotypes from the bulk population. Most clones from primary vaccination resurfaced after the booster (approximately 96% CD4, 75% to 90% CD8).

Notes on this clonotype: Its antigen is unidentified.

As TCR cDNA was made by 5'RACE template switching, a universal primer site and UMIs were added. One entry per CDR3 protein results from TCRdb running MiXCR on the 5' RACE reads. This sample has hundreds of thousands of distinct CDR3 sequences, with 21% found just once. The sequences come from PBMCs, collected less than 25 days after the first yellow fever vaccination. The TCR sequence derives from a young man who received the YFV17D yellow fever vaccine.

CDR3 coding DNA: TGCGCCAGCAGCCAAGGCGGAGGTCGGGATAAGGAAAAACTGTTTTTT. Protein sequence: CASSQGGGRDKEKLFF. This rearrangement joins TRBV4-1 to TRBJ1-4; no reliable D call. V was trimmed by 1 base and J by 8 bases, leaving 17 bases between them. This CDR3 spans 16 amino acids. Per the germline V gene, CDR1 is MGHRA and CDR2 is YSYEKL.